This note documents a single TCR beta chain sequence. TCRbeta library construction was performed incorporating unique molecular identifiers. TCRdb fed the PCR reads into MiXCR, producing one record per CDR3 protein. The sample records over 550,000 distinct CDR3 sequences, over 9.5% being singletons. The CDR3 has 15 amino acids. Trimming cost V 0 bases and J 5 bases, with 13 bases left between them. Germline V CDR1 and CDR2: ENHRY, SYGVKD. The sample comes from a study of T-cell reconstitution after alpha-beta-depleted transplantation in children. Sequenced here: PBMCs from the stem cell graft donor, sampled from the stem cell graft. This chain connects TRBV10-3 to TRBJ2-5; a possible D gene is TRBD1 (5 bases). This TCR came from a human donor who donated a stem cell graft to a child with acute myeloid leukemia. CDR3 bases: TGTGCCATCAGTGAGTCAGGGGTCCGCAGCGAGACCCAGTACTTC. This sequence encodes CAISESGVRSETQYF.